This T cell receptor beta chain is from a study of T cell repertoires in cytomegalovirus infection (dated by TCRdb to about 2019). About the investigation overall: Peptide stimulations targeted recently identified HLA-C-restricted CMV epitopes, whose presentation resists viral immunomodulation, together with well-studied HLA-B-restricted epitopes. Donor HLA type was relevant to the analysis, as public TCR beta signatures indicated carriage of CMV infection together with the matching HLA type.

Explained via the paper, the treatment or condition label denotes: in vitro stimulation with specific CMV peptide epitopes to enrich CMV-specific T cells. Comments on this clonotype: Its antigen is currently not known. No base qualities exist here, and no much larger clone lies one base off it.

Sequencing instrument: Illumina HiSeq 1500. TCRdb reprocessing: public reads trimmed at Q25 with fastp, clones called with MiXCR, in-frame beta chains kept. Rows are combined by CDR3 protein, so each entry shows the most common genes and DNA. This sample is represented by roughly 310,000 distinct CDR3 sequences; about 28% of them were singletons. The ten largest make up about 20% of the sample. The CDR3 runs 15 residues from the cysteine to the phenylalanine. Only the CDR3 DNA is retained, 45 bases long and in frame from the first base. CDR1 is given as DFQATT and CDR2 as SNEGSKA, both from the germline V gene (reference sequence). The V and J ends are trimmed by 3 bases and 0 bases, leaving 14 bases between them. Summary of the overall study and its limitations: Cumulative frequency of public TCR beta family members discriminated carriers of CMV infection plus the relevant HLA type in this cohort and an independent approximately 370-donor cohort. In the ex vivo response, HLA-C-restricted CMV-specific TCR beta clonotypes were dominant, and in two of eight donors the single most frequent clonotype came from this HLA-C-restricted group.

This TCR was sampled from a human donor in good health (CMV status not recorded). Some clones in this sample may be carry-over from other donors' samples. Sequences were derived from cultured PBMCs, sampled from culture after CMV antigen stimulation. The V and J segments used are TRBV20-1 and TRBJ2-5; TRBD2 is possibly the D segment (6 matching bases). The DNA is as follows: TGCAGTGCTAGGGCAAACCGGGAGAACCAAGAGACCCAGTACTTC. Protein translation: CSARANRENQETQYF.